The 17 T cell receptor beta chains given below trace back to one sample, sequenced in a study of spatial heterogeneity in lung cancer (dated by TCRdb to about 2019). Libraries were built with 5' RACE. The run used a NextSeq 500. TCRdb handled the public reads itself, with Q25 trimming in fastp and clone calling in MiXCR, and kept productive beta chains. Identical CDR3 protein sequences are pooled into one entry, listed with their most common genes and DNA. The sample contains 45,000 to 65,000 distinct CDR3 sequences, roughly 7.4% of them found a single time. The ten largest account for 35% of the sample. The time point label, read with the paper, signifies: blood at routine non-recurrence follow-up after resection. TCR sequencing used whole RNA extracted from tumor and nontumor lung tissue, or from cryopreserved PBMC samples, without cell sorting. This sample comprised PBMCs, obtained at follow-up. The origin of the receptors is a female donor with early-stage non-small cell lung cancer.

This clonotype was counted ten times or more. V usage is TRBV6-5 and J usage is TRBJ2-7, with D perhaps TRBD1 (5 bases). This CDR3 has 11 amino acids. Trimming cost V 0 bases and J 9 bases, with 6 bases left between them. The germline CDR1 and CDR2 sequences are MNHEY and SVGAGI. The CDR3 region has the DNA TGTGCCAGCAGTTACTCGGGGCTGCAGTACTTC. This translates into CASSYSGLQYF.

The chain has TRBV12-5 and TRBJ2-5; D gene uncertain. CDR1 and CDR2 (germline): LGHNT, FRNRAP. V shed 7 bases and J shed 5 bases, with 29 bases lying between them. The CDR3 has 18 amino acids. DNA of the CDR3: TGTGCTAGTGCTGTAACCCGAACCGTTGGTGAGAGAATTGAGACCCAGTACTTC. It translates to CASAVTRTVGERIETQYF.

The chain links TRBV2 to TRBJ2-4, with D tentatively TRBD1 or TRBD2 (7 bases each). V was cut by 6 bases and J by 8 bases, with 20 bases left in between. Germline values: CDR1 SNHLY, CDR2 FYNNEI. The CDR3 contains 15 residues. The CDR3, as DNA: TGTGCCAGCAGAGCGGGACAGAGGAGCTTGGACATTCAGTACTTC. Its protein product is CASRAGQRSLDIQYF.

The J gene is TRBJ1-2, the V gene TRBV5-1; no clear D gene. Trimming left V 6 bases short and J 5 bases short, with 17 bases between. The CDR3 runs 14 residues. The germline gives CDR1 SGHRS, CDR2 YFSETQ. CDR3 nucleotide sequence: TGCGCCAGCAAAGCCGAGGACGGATTATATGGCTACACCTTC. It encodes CASKAEDGLYGYTF.

The table lists this clonotype with many counts. CDR3 coding DNA: TGTGCCAGTAGTAGGGACAGGATTCTTAACAATGAGCAGTTCTTC. Translating it yields CASSRDRILNNEQFF. The J gene is TRBJ2-1, the V gene TRBV19; the match to TRBD1 covers 8 bases. CDR1 LNHDA and CDR2 SQIVND come from the germline V gene (reference sequence). The J segment lost 5 bases and the V segment lost 4 bases, leaving 7 bases of the junction unmatched. The CDR3 is 15 amino acids.

This clonotype was seen many times. V usage is TRBV28 and J usage is TRBJ2-3; D remains ambiguous. The V and J ends lost 5 bases and 4 bases respectively, with 13 bases between them. This CDR3 has 14 amino acids. The germline V gene has CDR1 MDHEN and CDR2 SYDVKM. In nucleotides, the CDR3 is TGTGCCAGCAGTGGCCGGGCCTCCCCAGATACGCAGTATTTT. Its translation: CASSGRASPDTQYF. Variable domain in full (rest from reference TRBV28 and TRBJ2-3): DVKVTQSSRYLVKRTGEKVFLECVQDMDHENMFWYRQDPGLGLRLIYFSYDVKMKEKGDIPEGYSVSREKKERFSLILESASTNQTSMYLCASSGRASPDTQYFGPGTRLTVL.

The chain couples TRBV11-1 to TRBJ2-4; 7 bases fit TRBD2. The CDR3 runs 14 residues. V was clipped by 3 bases and J by 9 bases; unmatched bases: 8. The germline CDR1 and CDR2 sequences are SGHAT and FQDESV (reference sequence). The CDR3 sequence is CASSFGGSLSIQYF. The CDR3, as DNA: TGTGCCAGCAGCTTCGGGGGGAGCCTGAGCATTCAGTACTTC.

This clonotype was counted only a few times. The chain combines TRBV9 with TRBJ2-1, with D unclear. This CDR3 is 14 amino acids long. V was trimmed by 0 bases and J by 5 bases, leaving 9 bases between them. The germline CDR1 and CDR2 sequences are SGDLS and YYNGEE. CDR3 sequence (DNA): TGTGCCAGCAGCGTAGAACCGAACAACAATGAGCAGTTCTTC. Translated: CASSVEPNNNEQFF. Combining the CDR3 with reference TRBV9 and TRBJ2-1 gives the whole variable domain DSGVTQTPKHLITATGQRVTLRCSPRSGDLSVYWYQQSLDQGLQFLIQYYNGEERAKGNILERFSAQQFPDLHSELNLSSLELGDSALYFCASSVEPNNNEQFFGPGTRLTVL.

The V and J genes are TRBV12-3 or TRBV12-4 and TRBJ2-3; possibly TRBD1 or TRBD2 for D (5 bases each). The V end lost 7 bases, the J end lost 4 bases, and 15 bases lay between the germline ends. The CDR3 covers 14 residues. For the CDR3, the DNA is TGTGCCAGCAAAGTCCCGGGACGCGCAGATACGCAGTATTTT. This translates into CASKVPGRADTQYF.

V is TRBV4-3 and J is TRBJ1-2, with D possibly matching TRBD1 (5 bases). The CDR3 length is 19 residues. Germline CDR1 reads LGHNA; CDR2 reads YSLEER. The V and J ends lost 0 bases and 0 bases respectively, with 20 bases between them. CDR3 sequence: CASSQEPQGRDLANYGYTF. The CDR3 DNA reads TGCGCCAGCAGCCAAGAGCCCCAGGGTCGCGATCTAGCTAACTATGGCTACACCTTC.

This clonotype was counted a few times. The chain recombines TRBV3-1 with TRBJ2-7; 7 bases line up with TRBD1. This CDR3 contains 14 residues. Germline V gene sequence: CDR1 LGHDT, CDR2 YNNKEL (reference sequence). Trimming cost V 2 bases and J 2 bases; bases outside gene matches: 3. This chain's CDR3 is CASSQMQGAYEQYF. DNA for the CDR3: TGTGCCAGCAGCCAAATGCAGGGGGCCTACGAGCAGTACTTC.

The V call is TRBV6-2 or TRBV6-3, the J call TRBJ2-7; D is unresolved. CDR3 length: 13 amino acids. V lost 2 bases to trimming and J lost 3 bases, with 8 bases between them. CDR1 is MNHEY, CDR2 SVGEGT, per germline. CDR3 residues: CASSYPTRYEQYF. CDR3 sequence (DNA): TGTGCCAGCAGTTACCCTACACGCTACGAGCAGTACTTC.

The table lists this clonotype with many counts. The chain joins TRBV12-3 or TRBV12-4 to TRBJ2-1; the D gene could be TRBD1 or TRBD2 (5 bases each). Trimming shortened V by 2 bases and J by 8 bases, and 13 bases separated the two germline ends. The CDR3 loop spans 14 amino acids. Here the CDR3 reads CASSLRQGPDEQFF. The CDR3 DNA is TGTGCCAGCAGTTTAAGGCAGGGACCGGATGAGCAGTTCTTC.

This clonotype was seen repeatedly, ten times or more. This chain uses TRBV29-1 with TRBJ1-2; tentatively, D is TRBD1 (6 bases). This CDR3 is built from 16 residues. V was cut by 0 bases and J by 4 bases, with 18 bases left in between. The V gene's germline CDR1 is SQVTM and CDR2 ANQGSEA. The CDR3 DNA follows: TGCAGCGTTGAAGATTGGGAGACAGGTTCCCTCTATGGCTACACCTTC. This codes for CSVEDWETGSLYGYTF.

V gene TRBV5-4 combines with J gene TRBJ2-7, with 9 bases fitting TRBD1. This CDR3 has 13 amino acids. Germline V gene sequence: CDR1 SGHNT, CDR2 YYREEE (reference sequence). After removal of 5 bases from V and 5 bases from J, the junction contained 5 bases not matched to a gene. The CDR3 reads CASSWGQGDEQYF. CDR3 DNA: TGTGCCAGCAGTTGGGGACAGGGAGACGAGCAGTACTTC.

The chain employs TRBV19 and TRBJ1-2; TRBD1 matches at 10 bases. Trimming cost V 11 bases and J 7 bases; bases outside gene matches: 13. The CDR3 extends over 14 amino acids. Germline CDR1 and CDR2: LNHDA and SQIVND (reference sequence). The CDR3 DNA is TGTGCCGCAGACAGGGGGCCTACTTTCGGTGGCTACACCTTC. Protein sequence: CAADRGPTFGGYTF.

This clonotype was observed many times. V gene TRBV29-1 combines with J gene TRBJ2-6, with D unclear. Germline CDR1 SQVTM, CDR2 ANQGSEA. The CDR3 runs to 17 residues. V lost 0 bases and J 1 base, leaving 13 bases between the germline ends. The CDR3: CSVEEDPLWSGANVLTF. CDR3 coding DNA: TGCAGCGTTGAAGAGGATCCCCTCTGGTCTGGGGCCAACGTCCTGACTTTC.